This T cell receptor (beta chain) was sequenced for a study of T cell responses to AZD1222 COVID-19 vaccine (dated by TCRdb to the early 2020s). Background for the entire study: A total of 233 trial participants underwent TCR sequencing, of whom under 220 had received two doses of AZD1222 and approximately 25 had received two doses of the MenACWY control vaccine. Trial participants were enrolled by age into subgroups of 18-55, 56-69 and 70-plus years, and around 140, 26 and 57 TCR-sequenced participants, respectively, were included in these subgroups. General study outcomes and caveats: Reportedly, close to half of the unique spike-specific TCRs recognized epitopes lying outside the regions that are mutated in the B.1.351 and B.1.1.7 variants. Conclusions about previously exposed vaccinees were limited because only a handful of AZD1222 recipients were SARS-CoV-2 seropositive at baseline. No day 14 peak-response samples were available, so repertoires were characterized only after the peak T cell response. Participants were mostly white British, with more females than males. The authors suggested clonal diversity may have been underestimated. CD4 TCRs associated with the vaccine covered the entire spike protein, and the dominant responses were in regions 160-218 and 743-854. The 56-69-year group was small, and its depth increase did not reach significance, likely because of low power. Spike-specific TCR breadth and depth rose significantly after two AZD1222 doses compared with day 0 and with MenACWY recipients.

On this clone: No cognate antigen has been identified for it. No base-level quality is on record; no much larger clone is a single base apart.

The CDR3 regions of human TCRbeta chains were analyzed by immunosequencing. Regarding the original processing steps: TCRs in the repertoires were compared against a reference library of SARS-CoV-2-specific TCRs that had been generated with the MIRA antigen-specificity platform. Breadth meant the fraction of unique TCRs that were SARS-CoV-2-associated, whereas depth meant the fraction of total T cells that were SARS-CoV-2-associated. Using the MIRA data, each spike-specific TCR was mapped to the spike region that the TCR reacts to and placed in a CD4 or CD8 class. Log10-transformed breadth and depth values were compared by one-way ANOVA with Sidak's multiple comparisons tests. TCRdb carries this immuneACCESS record with in-frame sequences only. Its versions omit some clonotypes, under half of them owing to an unresolved V gene in the studies checked, with the rest unexplained. Clone size and V and J calls were adopted from that table, with D and trimming inferred from the DNA. For this sample the table gives roughly 100,000 clones, of which about four fifths were detected only once. 14% of the sample goes to the ten largest clones.

The meaning of the sample's time point label: about 28 days (+/-7) after the second vaccine dose. AZD1222 recipients given second doses at about 4 weeks or at about 12 weeks were pooled, since spike-specific TCR depth and breadth were not found to differ between the two schedules. Vaccinee samples came from UK trials COV001 and COV002, including a single-blind randomized controlled phase 2/3 trial of AZD1222 (ChAdOx1 nCoV-19) in healthy adults. For TCRbeta chain sequencing, PBMC samples were collected from trial participants at day 0 and at day 28 after the second dose. Germline trimming amounts to 6 bases on V and 4 bases on J, with 15 as the count of junction bases outside the gene matches. The CDR3 spans 17 residues, from the cysteine through the phenylalanine. Only the CDR3 DNA is retained, 51 bases long and in frame from the first base. CDR1 and CDR2 (MNHEY, SMNVEV) derive from the germline V gene (reference sequence).

Rearrangement joined TRBV27 to TRBJ1-1, with 9 bases in between that match TRBD1. This clonotype was obtained from an adult who received the AZD1222 COVID-19 vaccine. The sequencing here drew on peripheral blood, taken 28 days after the second AZD1222 dose. The bases are TGTGCCAGCAGCTCGAGGGTGGGGGACAGGGTTGCCACTGAAGCTTTCTTT. Translation gives CASSSRVGDRVATEAFF.